The rows below give T cell receptor beta chains drawn from one sample of a study of EBV T-cell therapy then PD-1 blockade in nasopharyngeal carcinoma. Here immunoSEQ multiplex PCR was the method, and the copy in TCRdb shows in-frame clones only, minus some. The table shows 14,000 or so clones, with less than 90% occurring only once. These receptors have no known antigen. The sample in question was CD8+ T cells from blood, obtained around day 100 from a patient whose treatment included autologous EBV-specific T cells and nivolumab. The receptors come from a man aged 35 to 55 with nasopharyngeal carcinoma. Both conserved end residues are part of each CDR3. The order of the fields is CDR3 DNA, CDR3 protein, J gene, D gene, clone size, V gene. The D gene is left open where the match is weak. Rows may omit the clone size; those that give it use once, few, many or a size class.

TGTGCCAGCAGTTTTTTACAGGGGCCCACAGATACGCAGTATTTT	CASSFLQGPTDTQYF	TRBJ2-3	TRBD1	.	TRBV27
TGTGCCGGAACAGGGGTCCCGACATATAATTCACCCCTCCACTTT	CAGTGVPTYNSPLHF	TRBJ1-6	TRBD1	.	TRBV30
TGTGCCAGCAGTTTGTCAGGGGGCGCAGGGAATACTGAAGCTTTCTTT	CASSLSGGAGNTEAFF	TRBJ1-1	TRBD1	.	TRBV27
TGTGCCAGCATAAGGGACGCAGCCTACGAGCAGTACTTC	CASIRDAAYEQYF	TRBJ2-7	.	.	TRBV2
TGTGCCAGCAGCGTCCGGGATGAGCAGTTCTTC	CASSVRDEQFF	TRBJ2-1	.	.	TRBV16
TGTGCCAGCAGCCCAGGACGGCGGATCACTGAAGCTTTCTTT	CASSPGRRITEAFF	TRBJ1-1	.	.	TRBV13
TGTGCCAGCAGCCCAGGGACTCCTTTTTCCCAGTACTTC	CASSPGTPFSQYF	TRBJ2-5	.	medium-sized	TRBV7-6
TGCGCCAGCAGCCAAGATCTATTGGGGGGACTGCTGTCCTACGAGCAGTACTTC	CASSQDLLGGLLSYEQYF	TRBJ2-7	.	.	TRBV4-3
TGTGCCAGCAGCGCCTCAGGGGCGGGAGCTTTCTTT	CASSASGAGAFF	TRBJ1-1	.	.	TRBV7-9
TGTGCCAGCAGCCCCGCGGACAGGGGGTTGGGGGAGCTGTTTTTT	CASSPADRGLGELFF	TRBJ2-2	TRBD1	once	TRBV7-9
TGTGCCAGCAGCAGACAGGGGGGCAATGAGCAGTTCTTC	CASSRQGGNEQFF	TRBJ2-1	TRBD1	.	TRBV6-5
TGCGCCAGCAGCTACGGCAGGGGCTTGGAGCAGTACTTC	CASSYGRGLEQYF	TRBJ2-7	.	.	TRBV4-3
TGTGCCAGCAGTTTCGAGGCTAGCGGGGGGCAAGAGACCCAGTACTTC	CASSFEASGGQETQYF	TRBJ2-5	TRBD2	few	TRBV6-5
TGTGCCACCAGTGACACCGGGACGGCCCCCGGACAGCCCCAGCATTTT	CATSDTGTAPGQPQHF	TRBJ1-5	.	once	TRBV24-1
TGTGCCAGCAGTGACTCGGAGGATGGTGGCTATGGCTACACCTTC	CASSDSEDGGYGYTF	TRBJ1-2	.	.	TRBV6-4
TGTGCCAGTAGTATGGAAGGCGGCACTGAAGCTTTCTTT	CASSMEGGTEAFF	TRBJ1-1	.	.	TRBV19
TGTGCCAGCAGTTACGGGGCTTCCTACGAGCAGTACTTC	CASSYGASYEQYF	TRBJ2-7	.	.	TRBV6-5
TGCGCCAGCAGCCAGGATGAAAAACTGTTTTTT	CASSQDEKLFF	TRBJ1-4	.	.	TRBV4-1
TGTGCCAGCAGCTTAGCGCCAGGGTGGCATCAGCCCCAGCATTTT	CASSLAPGWHQPQHF	TRBJ1-5	.	once	TRBV7-6
TGTGCCATCAGTGATGAGACGCCTAATTCACCCCTCCACTTT	CAISDETPNSPLHF	TRBJ1-6	.	.	TRBV10-3
TGTGCCACCACTCACAGGGGGAGAAGCACTGAAGCTTTCTTT	CATTHRGRSTEAFF	TRBJ1-1	TRBD1	.	TRBV28
TGTGCCAGCAGCGGGGACAGCTCCTACGAGCAGTACTTC	CASSGDSSYEQYF	TRBJ2-7	TRBD1	.	TRBV5-5
TGTGCCAGCAGCGCGACAGTTAGAGAGACCCAGTACTTC	CASSATVRETQYF	TRBJ2-5	.	.	TRBV7-9